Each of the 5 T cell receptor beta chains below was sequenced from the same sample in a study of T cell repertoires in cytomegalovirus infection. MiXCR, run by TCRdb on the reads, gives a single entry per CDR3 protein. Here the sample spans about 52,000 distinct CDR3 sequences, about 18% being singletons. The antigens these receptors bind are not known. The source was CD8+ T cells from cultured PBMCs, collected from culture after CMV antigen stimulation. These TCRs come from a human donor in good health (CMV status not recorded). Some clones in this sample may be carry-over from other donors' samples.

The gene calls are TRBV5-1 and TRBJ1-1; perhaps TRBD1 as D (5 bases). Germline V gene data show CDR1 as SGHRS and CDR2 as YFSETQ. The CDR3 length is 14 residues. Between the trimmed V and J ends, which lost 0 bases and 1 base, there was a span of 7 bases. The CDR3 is CASSLGQSNTEAFF. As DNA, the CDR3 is TGCGCCAGCAGCTTGGGACAGTCGAACACTGAAGCTTTCTTT. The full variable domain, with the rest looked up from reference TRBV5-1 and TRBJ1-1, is KAGVTQTPRYLIKTRGQQVTLSCSPISGHRSVSWYQQTPGQGLQFLFEYFSETQRNKGNFPGRFSGRQFSNSRSEMNVSTLELGDSALYLCASSLGQSNTEAFFGQGTRLTVV.

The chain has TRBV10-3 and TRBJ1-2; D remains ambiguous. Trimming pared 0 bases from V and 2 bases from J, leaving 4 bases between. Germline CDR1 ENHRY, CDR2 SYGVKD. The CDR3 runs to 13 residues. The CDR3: CAISESGNYGYTF. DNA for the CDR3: TGTGCCATCAGTGAGTCAGGCAACTATGGCTACACCTTC.

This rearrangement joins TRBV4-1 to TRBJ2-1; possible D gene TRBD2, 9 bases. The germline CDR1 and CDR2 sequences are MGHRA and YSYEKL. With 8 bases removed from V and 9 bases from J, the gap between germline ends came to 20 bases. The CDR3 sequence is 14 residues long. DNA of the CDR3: TGCGCCAGCCAGGGGGCGGGGGGGCCCTTTGAGCAGTTCTTC. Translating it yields CASQGAGGPFEQFF.

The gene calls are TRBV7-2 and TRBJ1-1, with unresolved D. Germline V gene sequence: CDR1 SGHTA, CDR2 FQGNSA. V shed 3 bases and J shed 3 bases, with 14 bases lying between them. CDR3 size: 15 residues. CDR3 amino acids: CASSFRAVGDTEAFF. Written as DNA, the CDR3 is TGTGCCAGCAGCTTCCGGGCCGTCGGGGACACTGAAGCTTTCTTT.

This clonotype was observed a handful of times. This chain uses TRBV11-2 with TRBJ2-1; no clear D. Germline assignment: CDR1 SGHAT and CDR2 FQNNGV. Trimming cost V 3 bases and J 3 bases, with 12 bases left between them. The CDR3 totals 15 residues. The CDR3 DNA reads TGTGCCAGCAGCTTGGACCCCAGCAACTACAATGAGCAGTTCTTC. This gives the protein CASSLDPSNYNEQFF. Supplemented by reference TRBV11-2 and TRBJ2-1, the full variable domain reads EAGVAQSPRYKIIEKRQSVAFWCNPISGHATLYWYQQILGQGPKLLIQFQNNGVVDDSQLPKDRFSAERLKGVDSTLKIQPAKLEDSAVYLCASSLDPSNYNEQFFGPGTRLTVL.